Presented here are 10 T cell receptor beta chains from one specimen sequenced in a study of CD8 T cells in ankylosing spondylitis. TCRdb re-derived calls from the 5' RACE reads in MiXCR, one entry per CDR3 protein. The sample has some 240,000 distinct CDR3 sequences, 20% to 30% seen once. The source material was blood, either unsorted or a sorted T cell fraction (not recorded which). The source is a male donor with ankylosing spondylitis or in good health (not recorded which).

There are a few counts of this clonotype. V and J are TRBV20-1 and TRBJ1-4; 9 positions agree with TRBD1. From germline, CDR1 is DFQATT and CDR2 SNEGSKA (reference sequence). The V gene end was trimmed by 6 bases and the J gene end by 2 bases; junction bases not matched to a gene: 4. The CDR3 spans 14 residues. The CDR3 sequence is CSAQTGGTNEKLFF. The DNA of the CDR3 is TGCAGTGCGCAAACAGGGGGCACTAATGAAAAACTGTTTTTT.

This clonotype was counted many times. The CDR3 DNA reads TGTGCCATCAGTGACGCAGGCAACTATGGCTACACCTTC. It is translated as CAISDAGNYGYTF. The chain has TRBV10-3 and TRBJ1-2; D unclear. CDR3 size: 13 residues. Germline CDR1 and CDR2: ENHRY and SYGVKD. With 3 bases removed from V and 2 bases from J, the gap between germline ends came to 7 bases.

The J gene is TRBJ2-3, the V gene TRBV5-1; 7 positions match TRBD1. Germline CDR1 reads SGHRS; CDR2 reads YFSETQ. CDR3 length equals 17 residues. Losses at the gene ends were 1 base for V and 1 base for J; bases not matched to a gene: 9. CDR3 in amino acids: CASSLWSGGRGTDTQYF. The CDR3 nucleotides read TGCGCCAGCAGCTTGTGGTCAGGGGGAAGAGGCACAGATACGCAGTATTTT. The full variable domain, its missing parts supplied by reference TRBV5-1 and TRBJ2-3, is KAGVTQTPRYLIKTRGQQVTLSCSPISGHRSVSWYQQTPGQGLQFLFEYFSETQRNKGNFPGRFSGRQFSNSRSEMNVSTLELGDSALYLCASSLWSGGRGTDTQYFGPGTRLTVL.

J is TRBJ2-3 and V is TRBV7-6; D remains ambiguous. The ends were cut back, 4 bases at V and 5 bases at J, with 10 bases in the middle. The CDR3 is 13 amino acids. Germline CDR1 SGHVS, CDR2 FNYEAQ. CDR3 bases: TGTGCCAGCAGCTCGCCCCCCGTAGATACGCAGTATTTT. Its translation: CASSSPPVDTQYF.

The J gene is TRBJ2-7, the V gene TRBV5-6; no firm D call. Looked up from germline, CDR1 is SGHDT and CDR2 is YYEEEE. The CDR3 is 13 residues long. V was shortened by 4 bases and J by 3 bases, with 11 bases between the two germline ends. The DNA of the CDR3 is TGTGCCAGCAGCGCGAGACATCACTACGAGCAGTACTTC. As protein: CASSARHHYEQYF.

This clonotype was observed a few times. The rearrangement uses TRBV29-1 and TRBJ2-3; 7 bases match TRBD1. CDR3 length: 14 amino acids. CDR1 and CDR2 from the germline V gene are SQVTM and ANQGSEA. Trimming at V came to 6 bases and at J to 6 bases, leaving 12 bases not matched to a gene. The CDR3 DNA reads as TGCAGCGTCCGGACAGGCGGTGGGGCGGATACGCAGTATTTT. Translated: CSVRTGGGADTQYF.

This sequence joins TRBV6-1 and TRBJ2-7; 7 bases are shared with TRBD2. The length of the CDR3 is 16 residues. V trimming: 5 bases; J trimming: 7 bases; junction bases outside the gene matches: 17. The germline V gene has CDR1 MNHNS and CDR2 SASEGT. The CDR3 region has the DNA TGTGCCAGCAGTCTCCTCCGGTCTAGCGGCAATTATGAGCAGTACTTC. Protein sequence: CASSLLRSSGNYEQYF.

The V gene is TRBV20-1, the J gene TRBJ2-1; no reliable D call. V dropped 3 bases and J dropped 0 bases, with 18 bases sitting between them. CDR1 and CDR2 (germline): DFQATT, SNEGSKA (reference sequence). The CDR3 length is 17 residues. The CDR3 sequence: CSASSLQLSSSYNEQFF. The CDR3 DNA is TGCAGTGCTAGTTCGCTTCAACTTTCCAGCTCCTACAATGAGCAGTTCTTC.

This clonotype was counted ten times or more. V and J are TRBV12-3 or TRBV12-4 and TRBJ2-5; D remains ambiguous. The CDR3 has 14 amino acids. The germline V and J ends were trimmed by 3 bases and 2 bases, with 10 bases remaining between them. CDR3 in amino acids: CASSLTAVQETQYF. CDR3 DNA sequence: TGTGCCAGCAGTTTGACGGCGGTTCAAGAGACCCAGTACTTC.

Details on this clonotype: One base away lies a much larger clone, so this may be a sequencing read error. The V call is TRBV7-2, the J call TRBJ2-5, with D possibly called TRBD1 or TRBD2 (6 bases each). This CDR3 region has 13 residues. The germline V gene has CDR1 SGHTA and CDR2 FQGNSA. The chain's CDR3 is CAGSTEGGETQYF. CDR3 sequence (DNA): TGTGCCGGCAGTACCGAGGGGGGAGAGACCCAGTACTTC.